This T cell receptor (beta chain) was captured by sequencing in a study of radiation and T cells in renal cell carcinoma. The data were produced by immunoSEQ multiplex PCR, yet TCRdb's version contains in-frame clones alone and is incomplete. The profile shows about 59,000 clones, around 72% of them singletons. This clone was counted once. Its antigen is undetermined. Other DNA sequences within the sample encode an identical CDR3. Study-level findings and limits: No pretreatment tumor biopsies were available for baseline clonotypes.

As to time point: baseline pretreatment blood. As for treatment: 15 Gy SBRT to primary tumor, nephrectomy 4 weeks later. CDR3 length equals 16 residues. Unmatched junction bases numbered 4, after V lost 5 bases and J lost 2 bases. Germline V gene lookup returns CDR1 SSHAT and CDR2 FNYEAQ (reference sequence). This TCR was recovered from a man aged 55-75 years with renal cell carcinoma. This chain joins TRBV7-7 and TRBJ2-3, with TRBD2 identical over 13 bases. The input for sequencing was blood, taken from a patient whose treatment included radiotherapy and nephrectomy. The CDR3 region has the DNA TGTGCCAGCAGCCCGGGACTAGCGGGGACCACAGATACGCAGTATTTT. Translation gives CASSPGLAGTTDTQYF.